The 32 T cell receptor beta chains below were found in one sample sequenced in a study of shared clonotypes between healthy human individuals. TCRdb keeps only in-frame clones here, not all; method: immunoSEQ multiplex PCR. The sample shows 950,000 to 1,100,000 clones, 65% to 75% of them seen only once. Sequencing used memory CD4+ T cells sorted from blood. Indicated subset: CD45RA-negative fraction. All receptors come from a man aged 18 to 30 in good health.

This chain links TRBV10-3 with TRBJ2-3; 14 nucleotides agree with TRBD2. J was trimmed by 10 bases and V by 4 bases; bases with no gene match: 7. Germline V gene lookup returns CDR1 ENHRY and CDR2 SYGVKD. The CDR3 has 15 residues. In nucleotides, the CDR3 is TGTGCCATCAGTGGGGCTGGACTAGCGGGGGGATCGCAGTATTTT. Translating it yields CAISGAGLAGGSQYF.

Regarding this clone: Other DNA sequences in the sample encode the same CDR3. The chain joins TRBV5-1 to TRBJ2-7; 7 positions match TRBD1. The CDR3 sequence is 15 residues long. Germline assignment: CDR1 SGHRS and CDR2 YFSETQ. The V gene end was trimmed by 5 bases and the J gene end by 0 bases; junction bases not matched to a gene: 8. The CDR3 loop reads CASSWDSPSSYEQYF. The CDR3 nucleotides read TGCGCCAGCAGTTGGGACAGCCCCAGCTCCTACGAGCAGTACTTC.

The CDR3 region is CASSPLLTGGITQYF. CDR3 sequence (DNA): TGTGCCAGCAGCCCTTTGCTTACGGGGGGGATTACGCAGTATTTT. The chain couples TRBV27 to TRBJ2-3; 8 bases are a match to TRBD2. CDR1 and CDR2 (germline): MNHEY, SMNVEV (reference sequence). The CDR3 covers 15 residues. V lost 6 bases and J lost 8; bases outside the gene matches: 13.

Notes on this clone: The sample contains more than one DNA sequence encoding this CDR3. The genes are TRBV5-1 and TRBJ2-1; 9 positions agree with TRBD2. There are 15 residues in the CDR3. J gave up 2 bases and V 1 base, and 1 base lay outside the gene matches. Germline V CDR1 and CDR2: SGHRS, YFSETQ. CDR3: CASSLSSGAYNEQFF. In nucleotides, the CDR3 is TGCGCCAGCAGCTTGTCTAGCGGGGCCTACAATGAGCAGTTCTTC.

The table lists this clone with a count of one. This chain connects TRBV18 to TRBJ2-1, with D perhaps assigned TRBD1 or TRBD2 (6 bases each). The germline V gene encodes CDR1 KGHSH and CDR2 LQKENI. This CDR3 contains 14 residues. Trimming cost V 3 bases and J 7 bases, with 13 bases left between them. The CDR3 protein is CASSPSGARNEQFF. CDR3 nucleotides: TGTGCCAGCTCACCTTCGGGGGCGAGGAATGAGCAGTTCTTC.

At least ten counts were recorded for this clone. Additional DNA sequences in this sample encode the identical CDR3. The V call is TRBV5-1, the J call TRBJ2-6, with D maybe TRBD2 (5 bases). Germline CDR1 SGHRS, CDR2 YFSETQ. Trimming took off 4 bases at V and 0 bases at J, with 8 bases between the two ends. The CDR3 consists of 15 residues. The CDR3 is CASSPGSSGANVLTF. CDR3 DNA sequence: TGCGCCAGCAGCCCGGGGTCCTCTGGGGCCAACGTCCTGACTTTC.

This chain's CDR3 is CASSLTGDISGANVLTF. The CDR3 DNA reads as TGCGCCAGCAGCCTTACAGGGGACATCTCTGGGGCCAACGTCCTGACTTTC. The chain joins TRBV5-1 to TRBJ2-6; 7 nucleotides match TRBD1. V shed 4 bases and J 0 bases; nucleotides not matched to a gene: 7. Germline V gene lookup returns CDR1 SGHRS and CDR2 YFSETQ. The CDR3 runs to 17 residues.

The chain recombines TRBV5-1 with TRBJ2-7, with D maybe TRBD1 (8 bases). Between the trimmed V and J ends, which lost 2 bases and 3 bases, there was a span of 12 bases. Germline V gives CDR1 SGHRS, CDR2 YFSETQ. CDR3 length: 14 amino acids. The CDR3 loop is CASSLNRGGYEQYF. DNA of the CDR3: TGCGCCAGCAGCTTAAACAGGGGGGGCTACGAGCAGTACTTC.

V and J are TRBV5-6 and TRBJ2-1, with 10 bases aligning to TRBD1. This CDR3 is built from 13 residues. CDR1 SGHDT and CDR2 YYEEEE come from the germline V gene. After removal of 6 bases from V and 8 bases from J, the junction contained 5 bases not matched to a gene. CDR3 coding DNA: TGTGCCAGCAACAGACAGGGGGCACATGAGCAGTTCTTC. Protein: CASNRQGAHEQFF.

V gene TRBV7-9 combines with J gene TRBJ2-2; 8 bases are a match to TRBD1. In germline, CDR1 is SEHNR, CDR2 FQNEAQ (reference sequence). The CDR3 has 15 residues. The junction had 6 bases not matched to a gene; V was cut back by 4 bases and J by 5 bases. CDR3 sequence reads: CASSSHDRGTGELFF. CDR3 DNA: TGTGCCAGCAGCTCACACGACAGGGGTACCGGGGAGCTGTTTTTT.

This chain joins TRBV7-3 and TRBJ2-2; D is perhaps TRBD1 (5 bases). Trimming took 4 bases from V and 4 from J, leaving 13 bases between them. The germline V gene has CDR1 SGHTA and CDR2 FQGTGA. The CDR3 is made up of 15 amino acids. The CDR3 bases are TGTGCCAGCAGCTCCGCCGGTCAGGGCACCGGGGAGCTGTTTTTT. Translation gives CASSSAGQGTGELFF.

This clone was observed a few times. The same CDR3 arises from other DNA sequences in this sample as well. CDR3 DNA sequence: TGTGCCAGCAGACCCCTGGACAGGAACACTGAAGCTTTCTTT. This translates into CASRPLDRNTEAFF. The J gene is TRBJ1-1, the V gene TRBV6-5; a weak D match, TRBD1 (6 bases). This CDR3 contains 14 residues. The germline gives CDR1 MNHEY, CDR2 SVGAGI. The V end was cut by 6 bases, the J end by 1 base, with 12 bases between.

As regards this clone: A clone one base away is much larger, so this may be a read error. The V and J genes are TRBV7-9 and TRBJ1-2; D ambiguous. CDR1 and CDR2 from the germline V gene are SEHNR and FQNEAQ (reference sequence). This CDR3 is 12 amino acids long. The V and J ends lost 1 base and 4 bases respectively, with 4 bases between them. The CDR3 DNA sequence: TGTGCCAGCAGCTTAGACAGCTATGGCTACACCTTC. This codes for CASSLDSYGYTF.

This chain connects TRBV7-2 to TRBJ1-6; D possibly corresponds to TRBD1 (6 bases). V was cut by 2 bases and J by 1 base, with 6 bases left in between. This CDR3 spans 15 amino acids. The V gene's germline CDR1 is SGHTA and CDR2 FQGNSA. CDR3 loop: CASSLQGSYNSPLHF. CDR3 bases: TGTGCCAGCAGCTTACAGGGGTCCTATAATTCACCCCTCCACTTT.

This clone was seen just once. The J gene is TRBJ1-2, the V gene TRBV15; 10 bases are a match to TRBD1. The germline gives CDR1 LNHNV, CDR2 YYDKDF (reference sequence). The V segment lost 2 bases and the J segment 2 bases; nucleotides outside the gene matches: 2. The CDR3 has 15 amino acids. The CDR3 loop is CATSRPGQGNYGYTF. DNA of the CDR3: TGTGCCACCAGCAGACCGGGACAGGGGAACTATGGCTACACCTTC.

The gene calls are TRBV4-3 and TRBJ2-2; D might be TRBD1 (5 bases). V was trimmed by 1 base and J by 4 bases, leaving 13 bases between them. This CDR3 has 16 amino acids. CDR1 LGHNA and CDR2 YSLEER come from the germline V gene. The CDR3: CASSQGQGQLTGELFF. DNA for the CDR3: TGCGCCAGCAGCCAAGGGCAGGGTCAACTCACCGGGGAGCTGTTTTTT.

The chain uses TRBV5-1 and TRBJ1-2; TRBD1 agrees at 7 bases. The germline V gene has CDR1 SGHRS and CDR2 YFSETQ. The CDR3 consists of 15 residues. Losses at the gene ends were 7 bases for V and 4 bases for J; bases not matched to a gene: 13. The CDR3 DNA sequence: TGCGCCAGCGCGGGGATACAGGGGACCCTCTATGGCTACACCTTC. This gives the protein CASAGIQGTLYGYTF.

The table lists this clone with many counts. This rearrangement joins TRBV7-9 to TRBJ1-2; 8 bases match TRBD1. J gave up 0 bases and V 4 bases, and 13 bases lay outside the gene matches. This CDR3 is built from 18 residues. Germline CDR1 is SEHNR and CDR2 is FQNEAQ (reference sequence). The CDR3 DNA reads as TGTGCCAGCAGCTCTCCCCTATCCGGGACAGGAGCTAACTATGGCTACACCTTC. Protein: CASSSPLSGTGANYGYTF.

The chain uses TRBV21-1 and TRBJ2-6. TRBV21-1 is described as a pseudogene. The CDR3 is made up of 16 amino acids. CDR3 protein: CASSKPDGSGANVLTF. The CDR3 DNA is TGTGCCAGCAGCAAACCGGACGGATCGGGGGCCAACGTCCTGACTTTC.

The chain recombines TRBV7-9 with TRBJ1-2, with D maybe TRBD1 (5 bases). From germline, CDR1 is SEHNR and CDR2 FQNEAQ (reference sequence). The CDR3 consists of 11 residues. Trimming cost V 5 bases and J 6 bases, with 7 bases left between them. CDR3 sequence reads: CASSPQDGYTF. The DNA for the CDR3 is TGTGCCAGCAGCCCACAGGATGGCTACACCTTC.

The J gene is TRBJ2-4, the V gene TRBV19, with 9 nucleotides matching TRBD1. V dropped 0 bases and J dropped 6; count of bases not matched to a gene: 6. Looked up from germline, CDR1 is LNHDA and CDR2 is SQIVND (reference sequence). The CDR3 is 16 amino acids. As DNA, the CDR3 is TGTGCCAGTAGTATAGATAGGACAGGGGAGAGAAACATTCAGTACTTC. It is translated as CASSIDRTGERNIQYF.

CDR3 residues: CATHFAGQALRELFF. In DNA form, the CDR3 reads TGTGCCACCCACTTCGCGGGACAGGCCCTGCGGGAGCTGTTTTTT. This sequence joins TRBV6-4 and TRBJ2-2, with 8 nucleotides matching TRBD1. The germline V gene encodes CDR1 MRHNA and CDR2 SNTAGT. There are 15 residues in the CDR3. V was clipped by 10 bases and J by 9 bases; unmatched bases: 16.

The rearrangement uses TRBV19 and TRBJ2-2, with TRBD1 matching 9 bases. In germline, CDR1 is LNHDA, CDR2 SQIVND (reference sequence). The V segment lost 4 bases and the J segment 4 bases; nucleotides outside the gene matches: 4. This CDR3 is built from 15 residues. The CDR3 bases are TGTGCCAGTAGTAAGGGGACAGGGCGCACCGGGGAGCTGTTTTTT. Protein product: CASSKGTGRTGELFF.

In nucleotides, the CDR3 is TGTGCCAGCAGCCGGAAAAGACAGGTAGCGGAAGAGACCCAGTACTTC. Translation gives CASSRKRQVAEETQYF. This chain connects TRBV7-9 to TRBJ2-5; D assignment may be TRBD1 or TRBD2 (6 bases each). V was cut by 5 bases and J by 3 bases, with 19 bases left in between. The germline V gene has CDR1 SEHNR and CDR2 FQNEAQ (reference sequence). The CDR3 has 16 residues.

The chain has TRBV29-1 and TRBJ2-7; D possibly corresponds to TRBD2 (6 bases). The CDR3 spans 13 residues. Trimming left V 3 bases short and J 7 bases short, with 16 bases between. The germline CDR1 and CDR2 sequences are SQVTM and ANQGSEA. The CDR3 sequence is CSVEHLGGGEQYF. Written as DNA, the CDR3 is TGCAGCGTTGAGCATTTGGGGGGAGGAGAGCAGTACTTC.

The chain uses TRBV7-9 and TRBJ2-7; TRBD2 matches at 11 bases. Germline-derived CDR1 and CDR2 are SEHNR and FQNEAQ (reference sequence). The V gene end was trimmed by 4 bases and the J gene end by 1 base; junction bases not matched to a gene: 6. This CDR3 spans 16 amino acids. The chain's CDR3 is CASSSSGTSGSYEQYF. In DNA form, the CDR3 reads TGTGCCAGCAGCTCCTCGGGGACTAGCGGATCCTACGAGCAGTACTTC.

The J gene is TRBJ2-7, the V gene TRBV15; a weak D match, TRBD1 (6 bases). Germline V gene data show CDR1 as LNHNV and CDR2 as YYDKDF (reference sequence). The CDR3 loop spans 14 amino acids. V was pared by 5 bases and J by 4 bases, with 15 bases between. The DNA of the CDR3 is TGTGCCACCAGCGACAGGACGAAGCCTTACGAGCAGTACTTC. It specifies CATSDRTKPYEQYF.

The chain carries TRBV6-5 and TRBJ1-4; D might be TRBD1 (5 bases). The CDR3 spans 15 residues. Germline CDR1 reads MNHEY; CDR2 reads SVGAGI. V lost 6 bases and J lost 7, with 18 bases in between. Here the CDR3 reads CASRTFGEGSEKLFF. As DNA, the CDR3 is TGTGCCAGCAGAACTTTTGGGGAGGGGAGTGAAAAACTGTTTTTT.

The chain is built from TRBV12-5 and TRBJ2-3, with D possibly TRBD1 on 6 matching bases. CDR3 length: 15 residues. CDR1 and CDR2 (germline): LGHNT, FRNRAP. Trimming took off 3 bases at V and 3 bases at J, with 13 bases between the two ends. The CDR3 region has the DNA TGTGCTAGTGGTTTTTGGCACAGGGAGACAGATACGCAGTATTTT. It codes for CASGFWHRETDTQYF.

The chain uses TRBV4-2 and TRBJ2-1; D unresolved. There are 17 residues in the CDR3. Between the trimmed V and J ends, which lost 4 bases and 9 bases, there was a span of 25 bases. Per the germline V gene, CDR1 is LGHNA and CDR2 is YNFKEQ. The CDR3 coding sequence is TGTGCCAGCAGCCCAGAAGTGAGCATCATTCTTCTCGCTGAGCAGTTCTTC. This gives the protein CASSPEVSIILLAEQFF.

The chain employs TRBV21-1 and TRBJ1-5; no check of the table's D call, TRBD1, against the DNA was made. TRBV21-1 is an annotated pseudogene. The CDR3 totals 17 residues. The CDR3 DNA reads TGTGCCAGCAGCAAAGGCCGGGACAGCTTTAGCAATCAGCCCCAGCATTTT. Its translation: CASSKGRDSFSNQPQHF.

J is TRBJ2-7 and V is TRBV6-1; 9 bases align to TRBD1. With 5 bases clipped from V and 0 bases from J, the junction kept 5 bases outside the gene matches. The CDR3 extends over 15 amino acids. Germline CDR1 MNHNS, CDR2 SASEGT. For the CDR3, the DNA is TGTGCCAGCAGTAGTCCACAGGGGGCCTCCTACGAGCAGTACTTC. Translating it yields CASSSPQGASYEQYF.